This TCR beta chain was sequenced during a study of T and B cells in COVID-19 patients. Whole-study context: Of some 21 active-infection patients, 18 carried comorbidities linked to unfavorable COVID-19 outcome. Study-level points and caveats: Sorted SARS-CoV-2-responsive or tetramer+ T cells and CD4+, regulatory and CD8+ subsets were not yet sequenced. Highly clonal in active COVID-19, TRB repertoires exceeded healthy-donor diversity and richness at recovery.

TRB rearrangements were amplified by multiplex PCR with BIOMED2 TRB-A/B primers. MiXCR, applied by TCRdb to the multiplex PCR reads, yields one record per CDR3 protein. The sample carries roughly 15,000 distinct CDR3 sequences, more than 25% recorded once. Each TRB amplification used roughly 220-550 ng of genomic DNA from blood. The CDR3 consists of 15 residues. The ends were cut back, 0 bases at V and 6 bases at J, with 9 bases in the middle. CDR1 is MNHEY, CDR2 SVGAGI, per germline. By proportion, this clonotype is medium-sized. The antigen is unknown. The sequence was obtained from a human donor who had recovered from COVID-19. The source material was blood. The chain uses TRBV6-5 and TRBJ1-6; D perhaps matches TRBD1 (5 bases). The CDR3 nucleotides read TGTGCCAGCAGTTACTCCTGGCAGGGTAATTCACCCCTCCACTTT. It translates to CASSYSWQGNSPLHF.